Listed below are T cell receptor beta chains from one sample, sequenced in a study of blood T cell repertoires in COVID-19. TCRdb keeps only in-frame clones here, not all; method: immunoSEQ multiplex PCR. The profile shows more than 200,000 clones, 80% of them singletons. The sample comprised PBMCs or T cells enriched from blood (not recorded which). The source of these receptors is a young man with acute COVID-19. The CDR3 runs from the conserved cysteine through the conserved F or W. The D gene is left open where the match is weak. Clone size is stated in some rows and not others, as once, few, many or a class when expanded.

j_call d_call v_call clone_size cdr3_nt cdr3_aa
TRBJ2-3 TRBD2 TRBV19 . TGTGCCAGTAGTATCCCTCTAGCGGGTGTTGTGCAGTATTTT CASSIPLAGVVQYF
TRBJ2-3 . TRBV2 . TGTGCCAGCCCCAGAAGGGGGGGGTCCCCCACAGATACGCAGTATTTT CASPRRGGSPTDTQYF
TRBJ2-1 TRBD2 TRBV5-1 . TGCGCCAGCAGCTTGGCTTTCGGACTAGAAGCCTCAAGTACGTTCTTC CASSLAFGLEASSTFF
TRBJ2-1 . TRBV5-6 . TGTGCCAGCAGCTTGAGGGGGGGTAAGACCAATGAGCAGTTCTTC CASSLRGGKTNEQFF
TRBJ1-1 . TRBV6-5 few TGTGCCAGCGGAACAGGGCTAAGGGGAGCTTTCTTT CASGTGLRGAFF
TRBJ2-1 . TRBV15 . TGTGCCACCAGCATGTCTAAGCCTGGCTACAATGAGCAGTTCTTC CATSMSKPGYNEQFF
TRBJ1-2 TRBD1 TRBV5-6 few TGTGCCAGCAGCTCCACGGGACAGGACTATGGCTACACCTTC CASSSTGQDYGYTF
TRBJ2-2 TRBD2 TRBV29-1 . TGCAGCGTTGTAGTTGCGGGGGTCGGGGAGCTGTTTTTT CSVVVAGVGELFF
TRBJ2-3 . TRBV29-1 . TGCAGCGTCAATTCCGGGACACGAGGGGCAGATACGCAGTATTTT CSVNSGTRGADTQYF
TRBJ1-2 TRBD1 TRBV27 . TGTGCCAGCAGTCCTGGTCTTTGGACAGGGGGAAGCTACACCTTC CASSPGLWTGGSYTF
TRBJ1-2 . TRBV5-1 . TGCGCCAGCAGCTTGGGAGAGGCCGTCAACTATGGCTACACCTTC CASSLGEAVNYGYTF
TRBJ1-4 . TRBV10-2 . TGCGCCGCGCTTGACAGGCGTAATGAAAAACTGTTTTTT CAALDRRNEKLFF
TRBJ1-1 TRBD1 TRBV11-3 few TGTGCCAGCAGACCCGGGACAGGGAACACTGAAGCTTTCTTT CASRPGTGNTEAFF
TRBJ1-5 . TRBV2 . TGTGCCAGCCGCCAAGGGGCGTATAGCAATCAGCCCCAGCATTTT CASRQGAYSNQPQHF
TRBJ1-4 . TRBV27 . TGTGCCAGCAACCAACTCGGACAGAATGAAAAACTGTTTTTT CASNQLGQNEKLFF
TRBJ2-5 . TRBV24-1 . TGTGCCACCAGTGATCCTCCGGAGAAGACCCAGTACTTC CATSDPPEKTQYF
TRBJ2-7 . TRBV14 . TGTGCCAGCAGCCAAGCCAGGCAGGGCGAGCAGTACTTC CASSQARQGEQYF
TRBJ2-7 . TRBV6-5 . TGTGCCAGCAACCGGGAAATGGCCTACGAGCAGTACTTC CASNREMAYEQYF
TRBJ2-5 TRBD1 TRBV7-3 . TGTGCCAGCAGCCAAGGGACAGGGGGCGCGGGGGAGACCCAGTACTTC CASSQGTGGAGETQYF
TRBJ2-5 . TRBV6-1 . TGTGCCAGCAGTGAAGTGGGGGCACGGGAGACCCAGTACTTC CASSEVGARETQYF
TRBJ1-1 . TRBV29-1 once TGCAGCGTTGAAAAGGGGACTGAAGCTTTCTTT CSVEKGTEAFF
TRBJ1-4 . TRBV9 . TGTGCCAGCAGCGTTACAGGGAGCCCTAATGAAAAACTGTTTTTT CASSVTGSPNEKLFF
TRBJ2-6 . TRBV19 . TGTGCCACCGAGGGCGAGCACGGCGTCCTGACTTTC CATEGEHGVLTF
TRBJ2-3 TRBD2 TRBV29-1 . TGCAGCGTTGGCTTGGGACTAGCGACAGATACGCAGTATTTT CSVGLGLATDTQYF
TRBJ1-5 . TRBV21-1 . TGTGCCAGCAGCAATGAGGGGCAGGGGGATAACATTAATCAGCCCCAGCATTTT CASSNEGQGDNINQPQHF
TRBJ1-2 . TRBV3-1/TRBV3-2 . TGTGCCAGCAGCCCTTACACGGAGAACTATGGCTACACCTTC CASSPYTENYGYTF
TRBJ1-4 . TRBV6-1 . TGTGCCAGCAGTGAACTAGGACAGCCAAATGAAAAACTGTTTTTT CASSELGQPNEKLFF
TRBJ1-1 . TRBV7-9 . TGTGCCAGCAGCTCAAGCGGACAGTCGAACACTGAAGCTTTCTTT CASSSSGQSNTEAFF
TRBJ2-1 . TRBV27 once TGTGCCAGCAGCCGGGACACCTACAATGAGCAGTTCTTC CASSRDTYNEQFF
TRBJ1-6 . TRBV18 . TGTGCCAGCTCACCGGAGGGTGGGCATTCACCCCTCCACTTT CASSPEGGHSPLHF
TRBJ2-7 . TRBV4-1 few TGCGCCAGCAGCCAAGGAACGGTCTCCTACGAGCAGTACTTC CASSQGTVSYEQYF
TRBJ2-7 TRBD1 TRBV10-1 . TGCGCCAGCAGTGAGGACAGGGCTCTCGACGAGCAGTACTTC CASSEDRALDEQYF
TRBJ2-1 . TRBV6-5 . TGTGCCAGCAGTTACATTGGACTTCCCAATGAGCAGTTCTTC CASSYIGLPNEQFF
TRBJ2-3 . TRBV5-4 . TGTGCCAGCAGCTTGGACAGCTTCACAGATACGCAGTATTTT CASSLDSFTDTQYF
TRBJ2-1 . TRBV7-6 . TGTGCCAGCAGCTTAGCGCGGTTAGAGACTAAGAGCTCCTACAATGAGCAGTTCTTC CASSLARLETKSSYNEQFF
TRBJ2-3 TRBD1 TRBV7-6 . TGTGCCAGCAGCGCCCTCGCGGGGACAGGGGCAGATACGCAGTATTTT CASSALAGTGADTQYF
TRBJ1-5 TRBD1 TRBV27 . TGTGCCAGCAGGCCGGGACAGGGGATCTTTAGCAATCAGCCCCAGCATTTT CASRPGQGIFSNQPQHF
TRBJ1-1 . TRBV12-3/TRBV12-4 . TGTGCCAGCACCCTGACTATGAACACTGAAGCTTTCTTT CASTLTMNTEAFF
TRBJ1-5 . TRBV4-2 . TGTGCCAGCAGCCAAGGACCGACTGCCGATAGCAATCAGCCCCAGCATTTT CASSQGPTADSNQPQHF
TRBJ1-2 TRBD1 TRBV24-1 . TGTGCCACCAGTGATCCAGGGACAGGGGACTATGGCTACACCTTC CATSDPGTGDYGYTF
TRBJ2-1 . TRBV5-5 . TGTGCCAGCAGCTTGGGAGTGACAGCAAGCAATGAGCAGTTCTTC CASSLGVTASNEQFF
TRBJ2-3 TRBD2 TRBV9 . TGTGCCAGCAGCGTAATCAGCGGGGGGGCCTTAGATACGCAGTATTTT CASSVISGGALDTQYF
TRBJ1-4 TRBD1 TRBV6-5 . TGTGCCAGCAACGCCGGGGGACAGGGAAATGAAAAACTGTTTTTT CASNAGGQGNEKLFF
TRBJ2-7 TRBD2 TRBV10-3 . TGTGCCATCAGTGCCCCTGGAAGCGGGGTAAGAGAGCAGTACTTC CAISAPGSGVREQYF
TRBJ2-7 TRBD1 TRBV18 . TGTGCCAGCTCAAAAGACAGGGGGGGGTGCGAGCAGTACTTC CASSKDRGGCEQYF
TRBJ2-2 . TRBV2 . TGTGCCAGCAGTTCCGGCACCGGGGAGCTGTTTTTT CASSSGTGELFF